This T cell receptor (beta chain) was identified during a study of CD8+CD57+ T cells in acquired aplastic anemia. Germline V gene data show CDR1 as SQVTM and CDR2 as ANQGSEA. The V end lost 3 bases, the J end lost 4 bases, and 12 bases lay between the germline ends. This CDR3 has 13 amino acids. Researchers used genomic DNA as the template to profile TCR beta VDJ and CDR3. TCRdb redid the calling of the reads with MiXCR, one entry per CDR3 protein. The sample gives about 100,000 distinct CDR3 sequences, 40% to 60% of which show up once; about 32% is in the top ten. The TCR was taken from a human donor in good health, serving as a control. The sequenced material came from sorted CD4+, CD8+, or CD8+CD57+ T cells (not recorded which) from PBMCs. This rearrangement joins TRBV29-1 to TRBJ2-5; D gene unclear. The CDR3 loop is CSVDSALSETQYF. DNA of the CDR3: TGCAGCGTTGATTCGGCCCTCTCAGAGACCCAGTACTTC.